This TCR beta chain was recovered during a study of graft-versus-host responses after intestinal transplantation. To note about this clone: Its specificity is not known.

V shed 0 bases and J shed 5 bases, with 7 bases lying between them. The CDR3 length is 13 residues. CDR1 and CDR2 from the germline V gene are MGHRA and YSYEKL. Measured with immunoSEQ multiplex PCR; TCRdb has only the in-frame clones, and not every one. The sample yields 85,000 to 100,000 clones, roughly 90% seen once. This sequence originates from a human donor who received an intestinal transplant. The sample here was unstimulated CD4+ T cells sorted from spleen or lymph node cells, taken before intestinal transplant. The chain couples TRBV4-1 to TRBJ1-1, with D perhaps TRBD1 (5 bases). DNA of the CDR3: TGCGCCAGCAGCCAAGAACGGGGGACTGAAGCTTTCTTT. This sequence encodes CASSQERGTEAFF.